The TCR beta chain described here comes from a study of blood T cell repertoires in COVID-19. This clone came up once. The method was immunoSEQ multiplex PCR; TCRdb's version includes in-frame clones alone and lacks a portion of them. Of fewer than 150,000 clones detected, approximately 87% appear once; the ten largest clones hold around 4.5%. The germline V gene encodes CDR1 MNHEY and CDR2 SVGAGI. The CDR3 totals 15 residues. V shed 0 bases, J shed 7 bases, and the junction held 3 bases outside the gene matches. The source material was peripheral blood. The chain carries TRBV6-5 and TRBJ2-2; 9 bases fit TRBD2. The sequence came from a woman aged 40 to 50 with acute or convalescent COVID-19. CDR3 coding DNA: TGTGCCAGCAGTTACTCTAGCGGGAGTATCGGGGAGCTGTTTTTT. This gives the protein CASSYSSGSIGELFF.